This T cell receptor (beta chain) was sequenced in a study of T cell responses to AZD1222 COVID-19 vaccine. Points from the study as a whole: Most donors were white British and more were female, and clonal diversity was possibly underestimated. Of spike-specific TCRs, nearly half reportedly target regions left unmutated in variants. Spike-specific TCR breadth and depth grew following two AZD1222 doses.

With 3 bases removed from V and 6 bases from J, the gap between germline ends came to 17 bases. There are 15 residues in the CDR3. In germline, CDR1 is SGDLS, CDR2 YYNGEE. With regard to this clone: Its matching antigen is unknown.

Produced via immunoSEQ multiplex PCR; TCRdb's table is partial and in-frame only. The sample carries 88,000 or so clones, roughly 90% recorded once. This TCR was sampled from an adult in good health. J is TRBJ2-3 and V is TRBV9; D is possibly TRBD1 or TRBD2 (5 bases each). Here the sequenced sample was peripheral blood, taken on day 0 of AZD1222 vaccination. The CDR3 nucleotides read TGTGCCAGCAGCGCCCGGGACCTTCTTATCGATACGCAGTATTTT. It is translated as CASSARDLLIDTQYF.